One and the same sample provided the 26 T cell receptor beta chains below, sequenced in a study of T cells expressing NK-cell markers. TCRdb re-called the 5' RACE reads and catalogs CDR3 proteins one per entry, DNA excluded. The sample totals 160,000 or so distinct CDR3 sequences; its top ten clones hold 18%. The sample consisted of blood T cells: a sorted CD56 or NKG2C T cell subset, CD4+ or CD8+ T cells, or bulk PBMC T cells (not recorded which). Source of these receptors: a woman between 18 and 70 years old in good health.

The chain carries TRBV9 and TRBJ2-5; TCRdb outputs TRBD2, but without DNA this stays unchecked. This CDR3 region has 13 residues. Germline CDR1 is SGDLS and CDR2 is YYNGEE. CDR3 sequence reads: CASSVGGPGTQYF.

The V call is TRBV28, the J call TRBJ2-7; the D call of TRBD1 rests on TCRdb alone, since no DNA is present to check it. The V gene's germline CDR1 is MDHEN and CDR2 SYDVKM. CDR3 size: 13 residues. Here the CDR3 reads CASVQRDSLEQYF.

The chain couples TRBV18 to TRBJ2-1; the TCRdb D gene call, TRBD1, has no DNA to confirm it. The CDR3 is made up of 16 amino acids. In germline, CDR1 is KGHSH, CDR2 LQKENI. CDR3: CASSPTRGTDYNEQFF.

CDR3 sequence reads: CAWSPTGGWETQYF. The rearrangement joins TRBV30 to TRBJ2-5; TCRdb picks TRBD1, but there is no DNA to check that call. The CDR3 covers 14 residues. Germline values: CDR1 GTSNPN, CDR2 SVGIG (reference sequence).

This rearrangement joins TRBV27 to TRBJ2-1; TCRdb outputs TRBD2, but without DNA this stays unchecked. The V gene's germline CDR1 is MNHEY and CDR2 SMNVEV (reference sequence). The CDR3 spans 15 residues. CDR3 protein: CASSNGAIAYNEQFF.

The chain uses TRBV6-1 and TRBJ2-2; absent DNA, TCRdb's TRBD1 call cannot be checked. The CDR3 runs to 16 residues. Germline-derived CDR1 and CDR2 are MNHNS and SASEGT. The CDR3 here is CAILLGTSVNTGELFF.

The V call is TRBV20-1, the J call TRBJ2-7; the TRBD2 assignment by TCRdb is unverifiable without DNA. Germline-derived CDR1 and CDR2 are DFQATT and SNEGSKA (reference sequence). The CDR3 extends over 14 amino acids. CDR3 sequence: CSAYQTSGSYEQYF.

The gene calls are TRBV20-1 and TRBJ2-7; no DNA is available, so the TRBD2 call from TCRdb remains unchecked. Germline-derived CDR1 and CDR2 are DFQATT and SNEGSKA (reference sequence). This CDR3 has 13 amino acids. The CDR3 sequence: CSAPTSRPYEQYF.

The chain has TRBV5-1 and TRBJ2-4. This CDR3 has 13 residues. Germline CDR1 reads SGHRS; CDR2 reads YFSETQ. The chain's CDR3 is CASSFDGENIQYF.

The chain combines TRBV7-3 with TRBJ2-5; TCRdb gives TRBD1 as the D gene, but with no DNA this cannot be confirmed. Germline assignment: CDR1 SGHTA and CDR2 FQGTGA. CDR3 size: 16 residues. The chain's CDR3 is CASSFPPQLYQETQYF.

The genes are TRBV5-1 and TRBJ2-4; TCRdb's D call, TRBD1, is unchecked because there is no DNA. The CDR3 consists of 14 residues. The V gene's germline CDR1 is SGHRS and CDR2 YFSETQ. CDR3 loop: CASSLEGSRNIQYF.

The V gene is TRBV5-1, the J gene TRBJ2-3; checking the TCRdb D call of TRBD2 is not possible without DNA. Germline V gives CDR1 SGHRS, CDR2 YFSETQ. The CDR3 consists of 16 residues. The CDR3: CASSFIGGGATDTQYF. Full variable domain (rest looked up from reference TRBV5-1 and TRBJ2-3): KAGVTQTPRYLIKTRGQQVTLSCSPISGHRSVSWYQQTPGQGLQFLFEYFSETQRNKGNFPGRFSGRQFSNSRSEMNVSTLELGDSALYLCASSFIGGGATDTQYFGPGTRLTVL.

This chain uses TRBV20-1 with TRBJ2-7. Germline-derived CDR1 and CDR2 are DFQATT and SNEGSKA (reference sequence). CDR3 length: 13 residues. The CDR3 sequence: CSASGQVDYEQYF.

The rearrangement uses TRBV5-1 and TRBJ2-3; TCRdb selects TRBD2, and the lack of DNA leaves this call unchecked. The CDR3 is 17 amino acids. Germline V gene sequence: CDR1 SGHRS, CDR2 YFSETQ. The CDR3 loop reads CASSGKTSGGVGDTQYF.

The chain recombines TRBV2 with TRBJ2-2; the TCRdb D gene call, TRBD1, has no DNA to confirm it. CDR3 size: 15 residues. CDR1 is SNHLY and CDR2 is FYNNEI in the germline V gene. This chain's CDR3 is CASSERQTGSGELFF.

The chain links TRBV12-3 or TRBV12-4 to TRBJ2-5; as DNA is missing, the TRBD1 call by TCRdb cannot be tested. There are 14 residues in the CDR3. This CDR3 is CASSPGGVTETQYF.

CDR3 loop: CASSLGFGNSNQPQHF. The genes are TRBV5-1 and TRBJ1-5. Germline values: CDR1 SGHRS, CDR2 YFSETQ. CDR3 size: 16 residues.

The chain uses TRBV9 and TRBJ2-3; the D call of TRBD1 rests on TCRdb alone, since no DNA is present to check it. CDR1 is SGDLS, CDR2 YYNGEE, per germline. CDR3 length: 15 amino acids. The CDR3 here is CASSLKSGSADTQYF.

The chain couples TRBV6-5 to TRBJ2-7; TCRdb gives TRBD1 as the D gene, but with no DNA this cannot be confirmed. The CDR3 extends over 16 amino acids. CDR1 is MNHEY and CDR2 is SVGAGI in the germline V gene. The CDR3: CASSYSSRNRGYEQYF.

This chain links TRBV29-1 with TRBJ2-1; the D call of TRBD2 rests on TCRdb alone, since no DNA is present to check it. Germline lookup yields CDR1 SQVTM and CDR2 ANQGSEA. CDR3 size: 15 residues. This chain's CDR3 is CSVEDRTSGIYEQFF.

The V gene is TRBV2, the J gene TRBJ2-1; the D call of TRBD1 rests on TCRdb alone, since no DNA is present to check it. The CDR3 is 14 residues long. Germline loops: CDR1 SNHLY, CDR2 FYNNEI. This CDR3 reads CASLGQLSYNEQFF.

J is TRBJ2-2 and V is TRBV9. From germline, CDR1 is SGDLS and CDR2 YYNGEE. This CDR3 contains 14 residues. The CDR3 is CASSVEPYTGELFF.

The chain's CDR3 is CAISESTLDEQFF. The chain links TRBV10-3 to TRBJ2-1. Germline CDR1 ENHRY, CDR2 SYGVKD. The CDR3 is 13 residues long.

CDR3: CATSDPGYGYTF. V gene TRBV24-1 combines with J gene TRBJ1-2; TCRdb returns TRBD1, unconfirmable since there is no DNA. The CDR3 has 12 amino acids. Germline CDR1 KGHDR, CDR2 SFDVKD.

V and J are TRBV20-1 and TRBJ1-1; checking the TCRdb D call of TRBD1 is not possible without DNA. Germline V gene lookup returns CDR1 DFQATT and CDR2 SNEGSKA (reference sequence). This CDR3 has 15 amino acids. CDR3 residues: CSASPTGVGNTEAFF.

The genes are TRBV7-2 and TRBJ2-3; TCRdb returns TRBD1, unconfirmable since there is no DNA. This CDR3 is 13 amino acids long. CDR1 is SGHTA and CDR2 is FQGNSA in the germline V gene. The CDR3 protein is CASSNPVTDTQYF.